This T cell receptor (beta chain) was recorded in a study of cytomegalovirus exposure and HLA in healthy donors. Study at large: As released early, the data held roughly 85 million unique TCRs from HLA-typed donors.

About this clone itself: Its antigen is unidentified.

This PCR relied on a set of 60 Vbeta primers and 13 Jbeta primers. Method: immunoSEQ multiplex PCR; TCRdb's copy keeps in-frame clones and lacks some. The sample lists 200,000 or so clones, about 90% occurring once. Study-level points and caveats: Likely technical artifact: a cluster of highly shared sequence variants.

The sample consisted of PBMCs. This sequence was found in a girl less than two years old in good health and CMV-seronegative.

The CDR3 loop reads CASSYRGGDTEAFF. In DNA, the CDR3 is TGTGCCAGCAGCTACAGGGGAGGTGACACTGAAGCTTTCTTT. V usage is TRBV5-4 and J usage is TRBJ1-1; 7 nucleotides agree with TRBD1. The CDR3 sequence is 14 residues long. The V segment lost 3 bases and the J segment 3 bases; nucleotides outside the gene matches: 5. CDR1 and CDR2 (germline): SGHNT, YYREEE (reference sequence).